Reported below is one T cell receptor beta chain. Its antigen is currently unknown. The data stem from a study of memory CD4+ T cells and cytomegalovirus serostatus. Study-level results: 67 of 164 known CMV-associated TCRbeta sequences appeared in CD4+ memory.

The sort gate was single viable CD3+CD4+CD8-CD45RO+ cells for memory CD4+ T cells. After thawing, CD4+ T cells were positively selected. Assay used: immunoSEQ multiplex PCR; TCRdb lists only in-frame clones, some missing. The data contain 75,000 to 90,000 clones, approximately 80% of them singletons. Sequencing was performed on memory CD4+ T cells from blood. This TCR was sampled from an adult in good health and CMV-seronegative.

The CDR3 here is CASSFGTHSNQPQHF. CDR3 in DNA: TGTGCCAGCAGCTTCGGCACACATAGCAATCAGCCCCAGCATTTT. This chain connects TRBV5-6 to TRBJ1-5; D is ambiguous. V gave up 2 bases and J gave up 0 bases, with 9 bases separating them. Germline assignment: CDR1 SGHDT and CDR2 YYEEEE. The CDR3 has 15 residues. The full variable domain, its missing parts supplied by reference TRBV5-6 and TRBJ1-5, is DAGVTQSPTHLIKTRGQQVTLRCSPKSGHDTVSWYQQALGQGPQFIFQYYEEEERQRGNFPDRFSGHQFPNYSSELNVNALLLGDSALYLCASSFGTHSNQPQHFGDGTRLSIL.